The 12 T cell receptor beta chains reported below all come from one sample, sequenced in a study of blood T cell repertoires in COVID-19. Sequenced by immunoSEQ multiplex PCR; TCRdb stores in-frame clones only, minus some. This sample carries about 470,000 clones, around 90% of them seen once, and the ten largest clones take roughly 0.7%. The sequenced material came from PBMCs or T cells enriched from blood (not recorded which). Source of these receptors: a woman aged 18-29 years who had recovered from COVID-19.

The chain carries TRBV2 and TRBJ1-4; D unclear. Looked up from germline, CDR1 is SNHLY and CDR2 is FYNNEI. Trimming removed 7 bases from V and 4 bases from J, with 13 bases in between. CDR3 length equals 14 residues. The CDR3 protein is CASNPGNSNEKLFF. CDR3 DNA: TGTGCCAGCAACCCCGGGAACAGTAATGAAAAACTGTTTTTT.

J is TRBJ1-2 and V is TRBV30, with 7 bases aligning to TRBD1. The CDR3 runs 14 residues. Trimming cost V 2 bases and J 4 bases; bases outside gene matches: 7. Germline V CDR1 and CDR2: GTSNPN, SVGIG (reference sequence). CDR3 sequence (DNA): TGTGCCTGGAGTATCAGGACAGGAATCTATGGCTACACCTTC. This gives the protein CAWSIRTGIYGYTF.

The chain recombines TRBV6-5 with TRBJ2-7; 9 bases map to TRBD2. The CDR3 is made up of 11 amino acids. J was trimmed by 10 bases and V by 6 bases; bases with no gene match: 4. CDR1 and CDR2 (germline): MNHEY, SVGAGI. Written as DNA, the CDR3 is TGTGCCAGCAGCCTAGCGGGGTCCCAGTACTTC. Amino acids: CASSLAGSQYF.

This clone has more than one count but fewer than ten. In DNA form, the CDR3 reads TGTGCCACCAGCAGAGATTTCAGTGAGGGTGGCTACACCTTC. Amino acids: CATSRDFSEGGYTF. The chain carries TRBV15 and TRBJ1-2; D gene uncertain. There are 14 residues in the CDR3. Per the germline V gene, CDR1 is LNHNV and CDR2 is YYDKDF (reference sequence). Trimming left V 0 bases short and J 7 bases short, with 12 bases between.

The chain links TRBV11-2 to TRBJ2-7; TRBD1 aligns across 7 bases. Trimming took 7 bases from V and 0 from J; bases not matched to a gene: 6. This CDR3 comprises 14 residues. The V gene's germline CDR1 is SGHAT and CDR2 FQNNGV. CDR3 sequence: CASTRDSASYEQYF. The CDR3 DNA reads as TGTGCCAGCACCCGGGACAGTGCCTCCTACGAGCAGTACTTC.

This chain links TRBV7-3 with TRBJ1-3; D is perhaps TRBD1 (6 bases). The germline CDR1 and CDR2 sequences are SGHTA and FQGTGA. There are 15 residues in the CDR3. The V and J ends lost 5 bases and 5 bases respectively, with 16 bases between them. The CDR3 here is CASSRLDSVRNTIYF. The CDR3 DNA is TGTGCCAGCAGCCGCCTGGACAGCGTTAGAAACACCATATATTTT.

The CDR3 DNA reads as TGTGCCAGCGAAACAGGGGGGCAGAACACTGAAGCTTTCTTT. This encodes CASETGGQNTEAFF. The chain combines TRBV6-5 with TRBJ1-1; 8 bases align to TRBD1. Germline values: CDR1 MNHEY, CDR2 SVGAGI. With V trimmed by 8 bases and J by 1 base, 6 bases remained unmatched. The CDR3 runs 14 residues.

The CDR3 loop is CASITSWGGEDTQYF. The CDR3, as DNA: TGTGCCAGCATCACGTCATGGGGGGGCGAAGATACGCAGTATTTT. J is TRBJ2-3 and V is TRBV6-6; TRBD2 might be the D (7 bases). This CDR3 is built from 15 residues. CDR1 MNHNY and CDR2 SVGAGI come from the germline V gene (reference sequence). V lost 7 bases and J 5 bases, leaving 19 bases between the germline ends.

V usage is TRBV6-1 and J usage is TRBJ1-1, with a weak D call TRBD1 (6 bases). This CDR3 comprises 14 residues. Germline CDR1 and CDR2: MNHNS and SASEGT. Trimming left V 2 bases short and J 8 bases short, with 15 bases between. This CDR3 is CASSEQGSSREAFF. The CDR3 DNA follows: TGTGCCAGCAGTGAACAGGGGAGTTCGCGGGAAGCTTTCTTT.

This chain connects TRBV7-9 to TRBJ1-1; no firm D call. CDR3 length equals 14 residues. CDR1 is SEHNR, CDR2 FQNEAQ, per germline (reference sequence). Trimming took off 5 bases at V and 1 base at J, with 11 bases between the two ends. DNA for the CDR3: TGTGCCAGCAGCCTTGGGCGGGGGAACACTGAAGCTTTCTTT. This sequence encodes CASSLGRGNTEAFF. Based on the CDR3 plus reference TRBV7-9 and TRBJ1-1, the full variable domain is DTGVSQNPRHKITKRGQNVTFRCDPISEHNRLYWYRQTLGQGPEFLTYFQNEAQLEKSRLLSDRFSAERPKGSFSTLEIQRTEQGDSAMYLCASSLGRGNTEAFFGQGTRLTVV.

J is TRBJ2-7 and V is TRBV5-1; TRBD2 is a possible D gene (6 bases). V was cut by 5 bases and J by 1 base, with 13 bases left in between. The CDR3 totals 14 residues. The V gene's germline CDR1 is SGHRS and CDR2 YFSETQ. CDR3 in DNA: TGCGCCAGCAGGTCGCTAGCGTCGTCCTACGAGCAGTACTTC. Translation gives CASRSLASSYEQYF.

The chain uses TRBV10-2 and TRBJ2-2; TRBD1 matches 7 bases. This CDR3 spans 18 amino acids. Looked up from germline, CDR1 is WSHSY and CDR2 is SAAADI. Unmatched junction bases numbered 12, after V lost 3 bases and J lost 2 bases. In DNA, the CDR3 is TGCGCCAGCAGTGACCCCGATTGGGGACAGCTTAACACCGGGGAGCTGTTTTTT. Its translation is CASSDPDWGQLNTGELFF.